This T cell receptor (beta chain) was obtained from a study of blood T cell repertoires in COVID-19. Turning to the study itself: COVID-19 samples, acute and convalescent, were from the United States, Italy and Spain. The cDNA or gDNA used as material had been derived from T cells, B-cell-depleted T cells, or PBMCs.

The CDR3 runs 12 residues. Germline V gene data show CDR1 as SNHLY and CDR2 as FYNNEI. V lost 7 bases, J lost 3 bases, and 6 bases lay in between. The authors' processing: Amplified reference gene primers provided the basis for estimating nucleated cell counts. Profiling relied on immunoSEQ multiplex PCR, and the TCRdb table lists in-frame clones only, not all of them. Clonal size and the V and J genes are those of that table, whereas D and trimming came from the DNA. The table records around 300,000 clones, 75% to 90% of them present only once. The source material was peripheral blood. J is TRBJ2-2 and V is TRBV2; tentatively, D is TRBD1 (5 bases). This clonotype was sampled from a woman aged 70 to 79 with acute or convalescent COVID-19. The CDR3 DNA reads TGTGCCAGCACCAGGGACACCGGGGAGCTGTTTTTT. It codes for CASTRDTGELFF.